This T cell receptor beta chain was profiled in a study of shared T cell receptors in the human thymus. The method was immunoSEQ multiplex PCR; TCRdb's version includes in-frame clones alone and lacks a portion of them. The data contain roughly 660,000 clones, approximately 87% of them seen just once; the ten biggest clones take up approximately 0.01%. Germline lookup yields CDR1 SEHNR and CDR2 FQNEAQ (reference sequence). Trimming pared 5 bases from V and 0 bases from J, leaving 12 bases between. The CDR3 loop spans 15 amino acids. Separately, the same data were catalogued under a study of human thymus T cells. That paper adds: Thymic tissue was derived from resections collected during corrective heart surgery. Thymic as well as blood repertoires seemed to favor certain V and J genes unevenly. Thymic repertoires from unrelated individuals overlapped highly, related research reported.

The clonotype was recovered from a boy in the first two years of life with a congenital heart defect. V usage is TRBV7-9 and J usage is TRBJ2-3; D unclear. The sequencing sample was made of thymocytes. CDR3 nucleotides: TGTGCCAGCAGCGGCCTGGGCCACAGCACAGATACGCAGTATTTT. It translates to CASSGLGHSTDTQYF.